Below are 27 T cell receptor beta chains sequenced from a single sample in a study of CD8 T cells in Susac syndrome. The authors reverse transcribed about 0.5 to 1 ug RNA with random hexamers. TCRdb re-called the immunoSEQ multiplex PCR reads with MiXCR, one entry per CDR3 protein. This table holds 95,000 to 150,000 distinct CDR3 sequences, approximately 96% found once. Source material: CD4+ T cells from PBMCs. These receptors came from a human donor with Susac syndrome.

V gene TRBV9 combines with J gene TRBJ1-2; a weak D match, TRBD1 (5 bases). Trimming cost V 4 bases and J 6 bases, with 10 bases left between them. The germline V gene encodes CDR1 SGDLS and CDR2 YYNGEE. This CDR3 is built from 12 residues. In DNA form, the CDR3 reads TGTGCCAGCAGCCCCCCGGGGGATGGCTACACCTTC. Amino acids: CASSPPGDGYTF.

The chain uses TRBV6-2 or TRBV6-3 and TRBJ2-2; D is uncertain. V lost 6 bases and J 1 base, leaving 9 bases between the germline ends. Germline V gene sequence: CDR1 MNHEY, CDR2 SVGEGT. The length of the CDR3 is 14 residues. CDR3 in amino acids: CASSPNGNTGELFF. DNA of the CDR3: TGTGCCAGCAGCCCTAACGGGAACACCGGGGAGCTGTTTTTT.

A single count supports this clonotype. V gene TRBV9 combines with J gene TRBJ2-5; 7 bases are a match to TRBD2. The V gene end was trimmed by 0 bases and the J gene end by 5 bases; junction bases not matched to a gene: 7. The CDR3 runs 15 residues. Germline V gene lookup returns CDR1 SGDLS and CDR2 YYNGEE. CDR3: CASSVAGGTGETQYF. For the CDR3, the DNA is TGTGCCAGCAGCGTAGCCGGGGGGACGGGGGAGACCCAGTACTTC.

This rearrangement joins TRBV12-3 or TRBV12-4 to TRBJ1-1; 10 bases are shared with TRBD1. This CDR3 region has 14 residues. The V segment lost 6 bases and the J segment 7 bases; nucleotides outside the gene matches: 8. For the CDR3, the DNA is TGTGCCAGCAGCAGGACAGGGGGAGAGGGTGAAGCTTTCTTT. Translating gives CASSRTGGEGEAFF.

The chain uses TRBV28 and TRBJ2-7; 9 bases map to TRBD1. The CDR3 loop spans 15 amino acids. The germline V gene has CDR1 MDHEN and CDR2 SYDVKM. V lost 6 bases to trimming and J lost 3 bases; unmatched junction nucleotides: 9. The CDR3 region has the DNA TGTGCCAGCAGCTCCGCCGGGACAGGGAACTACGAGCAGTACTTC. This translates into CASSSAGTGNYEQYF.

Of note for this clonotype: Germline and junction disagree at one end, which may indicate a read error. The CDR3 sequence: CASSLEGEAFF. Written as DNA, the CDR3 is TGTGCCAGCAGCCTGGAGGGTGAAGCTTTCTTT. This sequence joins TRBV5-1 and TRBJ1-1; no clear D. In germline, CDR1 is SGHRS, CDR2 YFSETQ. This CDR3 contains 11 residues.

The V gene is TRBV29-1, the J gene TRBJ2-1, with D maybe TRBD2 (8 bases). V dropped 7 bases and J dropped 4 bases, with 14 bases sitting between them. The CDR3 length is 13 residues. Germline lookup yields CDR1 SQVTM and CDR2 ANQGSEA. CDR3 amino acids: CSAGRDRYNEQFF. DNA for the CDR3: TGCAGCGCCGGGAGGGACAGATACAATGAGCAGTTCTTC.

The rearrangement joins TRBV13 to TRBJ1-2, with unresolved D. The CDR3 loop spans 16 amino acids. The germline gives CDR1 PRHDT, CDR2 FYEKMQ (reference sequence). Trimming pared 2 bases from V and 3 bases from J, leaving 16 bases between. The CDR3 region is CASSLYSPNIDYGYTF. Written as DNA, the CDR3 is TGTGCCAGCAGCTTATACAGTCCTAACATAGACTATGGCTACACCTTC. Filled out from reference TRBV13 and TRBJ1-2, the complete variable domain reads AAGVIQSPRHLIKEKRETATLKCYPIPRHDTVYWYQQGPGQDPQFLISFYEKMQSDKGSIPDRFSAQQFSDYHSELNMSSLELGDSALYFCASSLYSPNIDYGYTFGSGTRLTVV.

The chain links TRBV24-1 to TRBJ1-2, with D perhaps matching TRBD1 (5 bases). Germline lookup yields CDR1 KGHDR and CDR2 SFDVKD. The V and J ends lost 8 bases and 0 bases respectively, with 18 bases between them. The CDR3 runs to 16 residues. The CDR3 here is CATKKGRFPSNYGYTF. DNA for the CDR3: TGTGCCACCAAGAAGGGACGCTTTCCCTCTAACTATGGCTACACCTTC.

This chain joins TRBV7-9 and TRBJ2-7; D gene ambiguous. The V gene lost 2 bases and the J gene lost 0 bases, with 11 bases spanning the gap. Germline V gene data show CDR1 as SEHNR and CDR2 as FQNEAQ (reference sequence). The CDR3 has 15 amino acids. CDR3 nucleotides: TGTGCCAGCAGCTTACAACAAGGGTTCTCCTACGAGCAGTACTTC. This sequence encodes CASSLQQGFSYEQYF.

This sequence joins TRBV20-1 and TRBJ1-1, with TRBD1 matching 8 bases. The CDR3 has 11 residues. The germline V gene has CDR1 DFQATT and CDR2 SNEGSKA (reference sequence). With 5 bases clipped from V and 4 bases from J, the junction kept 0 bases outside the gene matches. The CDR3 DNA sequence: TGCAGTGCTGGACAGGGCACTGAAGCTTTCTTT. It translates to CSAGQGTEAFF.

On this clonotype itself: The junction departs from germline at one end; a sequencing error may be responsible. The rearrangement uses TRBV6-6 and TRBJ1-1; D remains unclear. Germline V gene lookup returns CDR1 MNHNY and CDR2 SVGAGI (reference sequence). The CDR3 has 14 residues. CDR3 DNA sequence: TGTGCCAGCAGTCACTCGGCGAAGAACACTGAAGCTTTCTTT. This sequence encodes CASSHSAKNTEAFF.

This clonotype was observed a single time. The chain carries TRBV9 and TRBJ2-1; 10 bases map to TRBD1. Unmatched junction bases numbered 7, after V lost 4 bases and J lost 6 bases. This CDR3 region has 15 residues. Germline V gene data show CDR1 as SGDLS and CDR2 as YYNGEE. The CDR3 sequence: CASSSVGQGLNEQFF. DNA of the CDR3: TGTGCCAGCAGCAGCGTGGGACAGGGGCTCAATGAGCAGTTCTTC.

The genes are TRBV27 and TRBJ2-1; a weak D match, TRBD1 (6 bases). Trimming shortened V by 1 base and J by 5 bases, and 12 bases separated the two germline ends. The CDR3 extends over 15 amino acids. The germline gives CDR1 MNHEY, CDR2 SMNVEV (reference sequence). This CDR3 is CASSLWQGLDNEQFF. The DNA of the CDR3 is TGTGCCAGCAGTTTATGGCAGGGGCTGGACAATGAGCAGTTCTTC.

The rearrangement links TRBV27 to TRBJ2-7; D not certain. The CDR3 covers 13 residues. Looked up from germline, CDR1 is MNHEY and CDR2 is SMNVEV (reference sequence). With 6 bases removed from V and 2 bases from J, the gap between germline ends came to 11 bases. The CDR3 sequence is CASRDHIAYEQYF. CDR3 coding DNA: TGTGCCAGCAGGGATCACATAGCCTACGAGCAGTACTTC.

V is TRBV7-9 and J is TRBJ1-1; a possible D gene is TRBD1 (5 bases). The V gene's germline CDR1 is SEHNR and CDR2 FQNEAQ (reference sequence). The CDR3 loop spans 14 amino acids. The ends were cut back, 2 bases at V and 1 base at J, with 8 bases in the middle. The CDR3 loop is CASSLYQGNTEAFF. DNA of the CDR3: TGTGCCAGCAGCTTATATCAGGGGAACACTGAAGCTTTCTTT. Based on the CDR3 plus reference TRBV7-9 and TRBJ1-1, the full variable domain is DTGVSQNPRHKITKRGQNVTFRCDPISEHNRLYWYRQTLGQGPEFLTYFQNEAQLEKSRLLSDRFSAERPKGSFSTLEIQRTEQGDSAMYLCASSLYQGNTEAFFGQGTRLTVV.

The V and J genes are TRBV29-1 and TRBJ1-1, with 8 positions matching TRBD1. Germline trimming cut 7 bases from V and 11 bases from J; bases unmatched to any gene: 9. The germline CDR1 and CDR2 sequences are SQVTM and ANQGSEA. This CDR3 has 11 residues. The CDR3 coding sequence is TGCAGCGGGTATGGACAGGGTACGGCTTTCTTT. Protein sequence: CSGYGQGTAFF.

The chain couples TRBV3-1 to TRBJ2-7; 9 bases are a match to TRBD2. Germline V lookup: CDR1 LGHDT, CDR2 YNNKEL (reference sequence). This CDR3 spans 15 amino acids. V was clipped by 3 bases and J by 2 bases; unmatched bases: 5. This CDR3 reads CASSQGLATTYEQYF. CDR3 DNA: TGTGCCAGCAGCCAGGGACTAGCAACTACCTACGAGCAGTACTTC.

The J gene is TRBJ1-5, the V gene TRBV18; D is unclear. The V gene's germline CDR1 is KGHSH and CDR2 LQKENI. This CDR3 has 14 amino acids. V was shortened by 0 bases and J by 9 bases, with 12 bases between the two germline ends. The CDR3 bases are TGTGCCAGCTCACCACCGGCGTTCTCCGGGCCCCAGCATTTT. Amino acid sequence: CASSPPAFSGPQHF.

The CDR3 region is CASSSDYYNEQFF. The CDR3 nucleotides are TGTGCCAGCAGCTCAGACTATTACAATGAGCAGTTCTTC. The chain couples TRBV7-2 to TRBJ2-1; D might be TRBD2 (5 bases). The CDR3 runs to 13 residues. The V end lost 4 bases, the J end lost 4 bases, and 8 bases lay between the germline ends. Germline V CDR1 and CDR2: SGHTA, FQGNSA.

This chain links TRBV6-2 or TRBV6-3 with TRBJ2-5; weak D call: TRBD1 (6 bases). Per the germline V gene, CDR1 is MNHEY and CDR2 is SVGEGT. Trimming stripped 5 bases from V and 5 bases from J, with 21 bases between. The CDR3 runs to 16 residues. The CDR3 nucleotides read TGTGCCAGCAGTCGTCCGCTAACAAACCAGGGGGAGACCCAGTACTTC. Amino acids: CASSRPLTNQGETQYF.

The rearrangement joins TRBV4-2 to TRBJ2-1; TRBD1 agrees at 11 bases. CDR3 length: 16 residues. Germline-derived CDR1 and CDR2 are LGHNA and YNFKEQ. J lost 2 bases, V lost 4 bases, and 4 bases had no gene match. CDR3 loop: CASSPGQGATYNEQFF. CDR3 DNA: TGTGCCAGCAGCCCCGGACAGGGGGCGACCTACAATGAGCAGTTCTTC.

The rearrangement uses TRBV6-2 or TRBV6-3 and TRBJ2-1, with 13 bases that match TRBD2. Germline values: CDR1 MNHEY, CDR2 SVGEGT. The CDR3 length is 16 residues. Trimming cost V 6 bases and J 7 bases; bases outside gene matches: 9. CDR3 DNA sequence: TGTGCCAGCAGATCTACTAGCGGGAGGGCCATAAATGAGCAGTTCTTC. Residues: CASRSTSGRAINEQFF.

V usage is TRBV29-1 and J usage is TRBJ2-2, with 12 bases that match TRBD1. This CDR3 has 13 residues. Germline assignment: CDR1 SQVTM and CDR2 ANQGSEA. V lost 6 bases, J lost 6 bases, and 2 bases stayed unmatched. The CDR3 is CSVGDRGPGELFF. CDR3 bases: TGCAGCGTGGGGGACAGGGGGCCCGGGGAGCTGTTTTTT.

This clonotype was counted a single time. The chain has TRBV5-1 and TRBJ2-5; TRBD2 agrees at 11 bases. V lost 4 bases and J lost 2; bases outside the gene matches: 16. CDR1 and CDR2 from the germline V gene are SGHRS and YFSETQ. This CDR3 has 19 amino acids. CDR3 sequence (DNA): TGCGCCAGCAGCACTTTGGTTTCTAGCGGGAGGTCTGGGCAAGAGACCCAGTACTTC. Amino acid sequence: CASSTLVSSGRSGQETQYF. Using reference TRBV5-1 and TRBJ2-5 for the parts outside the CDR3, the full variable domain is KAGVTQTPRYLIKTRGQQVTLSCSPISGHRSVSWYQQTPGQGLQFLFEYFSETQRNKGNFPGRFSGRQFSNSRSEMNVSTLELGDSALYLCASSTLVSSGRSGQETQYFGPGTRLLVL.

The chain uses TRBV12-3 or TRBV12-4 and TRBJ1-1; D gene uncertain. The CDR3 is 12 residues long. Trimming cost V 2 bases and J 1 base, with 2 bases left between them. Written as DNA, the CDR3 is TGTGCCAGCAGTTTATCGAACACTGAAGCTTTCTTT. Protein sequence: CASSLSNTEAFF.

This clonotype has only one observation. The chain couples TRBV15 to TRBJ2-3; 9 bases align to TRBD1. The CDR3 loop spans 15 amino acids. With V trimmed by 1 base and J by 4 bases, 3 bases remained unmatched. Germline loops: CDR1 LNHNV, CDR2 YYDKDF (reference sequence). The CDR3: CATSRGTGEPDTQYF. The CDR3 DNA follows: TGTGCCACCAGCAGAGGGACAGGGGAACCAGATACGCAGTATTTT.